One and the same sample provided the 28 T cell receptor beta chains below, sequenced in a study of cytomegalovirus exposure and HLA in healthy donors. The PCR made use of 60 Vbeta and 13 Jbeta primers. Produced via immunoSEQ multiplex PCR; TCRdb's table is partial and in-frame only. The repertoire includes about 180,000 clones, around 80% of them detected once, and approximately 0.7% sits in the top ten. The sample consisted of PBMCs. Receptor source: a woman aged 40 to 50 in good health and CMV-seronegative.

CDR3 in amino acids: CASKTALRVNTEAFF. CDR3 bases: TGTGCCAGCAAAACCGCGCTCCGGGTAAACACTGAAGCTTTCTTT. V usage is TRBV6-1 and J usage is TRBJ1-1; D uncertain. The CDR3 sequence is 15 residues long. The ends were cut back, 7 bases at V and 2 bases at J, with 17 bases in the middle. The germline V gene encodes CDR1 MNHNS and CDR2 SASEGT.

The chain couples TRBV29-1 to TRBJ2-3; TRBD2 might be the D (7 bases). The germline gives CDR1 SQVTM, CDR2 ANQGSEA. The ends were cut back, 6 bases at V and 4 bases at J, with 17 bases in the middle. The CDR3 consists of 14 residues. CDR3 sequence: CSVTRGGGSDTQYF. CDR3 sequence (DNA): TGCAGCGTCACGAGGGGGGGCGGTTCAGATACGCAGTATTTT.

The genes are TRBV7-8 and TRBJ2-5; D is possibly TRBD1 (6 bases). The last part of the DNA fits TRBJ2-7 better; the J call may be wrong. Germline V gene lookup returns CDR1 SGHVS and CDR2 FQNEAQ. This CDR3 contains 15 residues. The chain's CDR3 is CASSPGRTVVYEQYF. The CDR3 DNA follows: TGTGCCAGCAGCCCCGGACGGACAGTCGTCTACGAGCAGTACTTC.

This CDR3 reads CASSRGDLDYGYTF. CDR3 nucleotides: TGTGCCAGCAGCCGGGGGGACTTGGACTATGGCTACACCTTC. The chain joins TRBV11-3 to TRBJ1-2, with D maybe TRBD1 (5 bases). The V end was cut by 5 bases, the J end by 3 bases, with 13 bases between. Germline CDR1 SGHNT, CDR2 YENEEA. The CDR3 contains 14 residues.

This chain connects TRBV30 to TRBJ1-1, with D unclear. Trimming took off 8 bases at V and 8 bases at J, with 15 bases between the two ends. The CDR3 has 11 residues. CDR1 and CDR2 (germline): GTSNPN, SVGIG (reference sequence). The CDR3 protein is CATTGSLEAFF. CDR3 in DNA: TGTGCCACAACCGGGAGTCTAGAAGCTTTCTTT.

In its sample, this clone was seen a few times. This sequence joins TRBV5-1 and TRBJ2-6; TRBD2 matches 8 bases. Germline loops: CDR1 SGHRS, CDR2 YFSETQ. V dropped 7 bases and J dropped 2; count of bases not matched to a gene: 5. The CDR3 contains 15 residues. CDR3 sequence: CASSGGFTGANVLTF. In DNA, the CDR3 is TGCGCCAGCTCGGGAGGGTTTACTGGGGCCAACGTCCTGACTTTC.

The chain joins TRBV7-8 to TRBJ2-5, with a tentative D call TRBD2 (6 bases). V was clipped by 1 base and J by 5 bases, with 14 bases between them. The CDR3 loop spans 15 amino acids. CDR1 and CDR2 from the germline V gene are SGHVS and FQNEAQ. The CDR3 nucleotides read TGTGCCAGCAGCTTAGTTCGCGGGGTCCGGGAGACCCAGTACTTC. Translating it yields CASSLVRGVRETQYF.

The V gene is TRBV6-1, the J gene TRBJ1-2; perhaps TRBD1 as D (5 bases). The V and J ends lost 1 base and 3 bases respectively, with 9 bases between them. Germline assignment: CDR1 MNHNS and CDR2 SASEGT. There are 14 residues in the CDR3. CDR3 DNA: TGTGCCAGCAGTGAAGGGACAACCTACTATGGCTACACCTTC. This translates into CASSEGTTYYGYTF.

CDR3 sequence: CASSLTLDRGNTEAFF. The CDR3 DNA reads as TGTGCCAGCAGCTTAACCCTTGACAGGGGGAACACTGAAGCTTTCTTT. The chain couples TRBV11-2 to TRBJ1-1; 8 bases agree with TRBD1. The CDR3 sequence is 16 residues long. With 2 bases clipped from V and 1 base from J, the junction kept 6 bases outside the gene matches. From germline, CDR1 is SGHAT and CDR2 FQNNGV.

V and J are TRBV5-4 and TRBJ1-2, with TRBD1 matching 7 bases. Germline V CDR1 and CDR2: SGHNT, YYREEE (reference sequence). Germline trimming cut 4 bases from V and 3 bases from J; bases unmatched to any gene: 9. CDR3 length: 15 amino acids. This chain's CDR3 is CASSNDRDMDYGYTF. Here the CDR3 DNA reads TGTGCCAGCAGCAACGACAGGGATATGGACTATGGCTACACCTTC.

CDR3 in DNA: TGCGCCAGCAGCCAGCGGCCTTCTGAAGCTTTCTTT. Translation gives CASSQRPSEAFF. The chain recombines TRBV4-1 with TRBJ1-1; D is unresolved. This CDR3 contains 12 residues. Germline V gene data show CDR1 as MGHRA and CDR2 as YSYEKL. V lost 3 bases and J lost 6, with 8 bases in between.

For this clone: Its ends do not fully match the called genes, so a read error is possible. The CDR3 region is CATSEVGGNNSPLHF. Written as DNA, the CDR3 is TGTGCCACCTCAGAGGTCGGGGGGAATAATTCACCCCTCCACTTT. This chain uses TRBV18 with TRBJ1-6, with TRBD1 as a possible D gene (5 bases). The CDR3 runs 15 residues. Germline V gene sequence: CDR1 KGHSH, CDR2 LQKENI. Supplemented by reference TRBV18 and TRBJ1-6, the full variable domain reads NAGVMQNPRHLVRRRGQEARLRCSPMKGHSHVYWYRQLPEEGLKFMVYLQKENIIDESGMPKERFSAEFPKEGPSILRIQQVVRGDSAAYFCATSEVGGNNSPLHFGNGTRLTVT.

The chain is built from TRBV10-3 and TRBJ1-5; TRBD1 agrees at 8 bases. The CDR3 has 20 amino acids. Germline V gene lookup returns CDR1 ENHRY and CDR2 SYGVKD. J lost 2 bases, V lost 2 bases, and 17 bases had no gene match. The CDR3 is CAISEGRSGQDILGNQPQHF. CDR3 coding DNA: TGTGCCATCAGTGAGGGTAGGTCGGGACAGGACATCTTGGGCAATCAGCCCCAGCATTTT.

This clone was seen a few times. The chain employs TRBV27 and TRBJ2-1; TRBD2 is a possible D gene (6 bases). Germline loops: CDR1 MNHEY, CDR2 SMNVEV (reference sequence). This CDR3 spans 15 amino acids. Trimming removed 3 bases at V and 10 bases at J, with 19 bases between. CDR3 protein: CASSLGLALMSEQFF. The CDR3 DNA is TGTGCCAGCAGTTTGGGACTGGCCCTCATGAGCGAGCAGTTCTTC.

The chain uses TRBV29-1 and TRBJ2-4, with D maybe TRBD1 (6 bases). The V and J ends lost 3 bases and 7 bases respectively, with 16 bases between them. CDR1 is SQVTM, CDR2 ANQGSEA, per germline. The CDR3 is made up of 14 amino acids. The CDR3 nucleotides are TGCAGCGTTGATGATGTAGCAGGGGCGAACATTCAGTACTTC. Its protein is CSVDDVAGANIQYF.

The chain employs TRBV29-1 and TRBJ1-2; D gene uncertain. Per the germline V gene, CDR1 is SQVTM and CDR2 is ANQGSEA. The CDR3 sequence is 13 residues long. Trimming took off 4 bases at V and 4 bases at J, with 13 bases between the two ends. The CDR3 DNA sequence: TGCAGCGTTGCCGACGGGTATAGCTATGGCTACACCTTC. The encoded protein is CSVADGYSYGYTF. Variable domain in full (rest from reference TRBV29-1 and TRBJ1-2): SAVISQKPSRDICQRGTSLTIQCQVDSQVTMMFWYRQQPGQSLTLIATANQGSEATYESGFVIDKFPISRPNLTFSTLTVSNMSPEDSSIYLCSVADGYSYGYTFGSGTRLTVV.

There are a few counts of this clone. This specimen includes other DNA sequences encoding the same CDR3. V usage is TRBV30 and J usage is TRBJ1-1; a weak D match, TRBD1 (5 bases). Germline V lookup: CDR1 GTSNPN, CDR2 SVGIG (reference sequence). Trimming left V 1 base short and J 1 base short, with 7 bases between. There are 13 residues in the CDR3. CDR3 region: CAWSAGGNTEAFF. The CDR3 bases are TGTGCCTGGAGTGCCGGGGGGAACACTGAAGCTTTCTTT.

V usage is TRBV28 and J usage is TRBJ2-5; 13 nucleotides line up with TRBD2. The CDR3 contains 13 residues. CDR1 and CDR2 (germline): MDHEN, SYDVKM. V dropped 4 bases and J dropped 10; count of bases not matched to a gene: 3. CDR3 coding DNA: TGTGCCAGCAGTTCAGGACTAGCGGGAGTCCAGTACTTC. Translation gives CASSSGLAGVQYF.

This rearrangement joins TRBV2 to TRBJ1-2; possible D gene TRBD1, 6 bases. The germline gives CDR1 SNHLY, CDR2 FYNNEI. Trimming shortened V by 5 bases and J by 0 bases, and 13 bases separated the two germline ends. The length of the CDR3 is 15 residues. CDR3 nucleotides: TGTGCCAGCAGTATGGACAGCGGAGCTAACTATGGCTACACCTTC. Its protein product is CASSMDSGANYGYTF.

V usage is TRBV5-4 and J usage is TRBJ2-1, with 13 nucleotides matching TRBD2. Germline V lookup: CDR1 SGHNT, CDR2 YYREEE (reference sequence). This CDR3 is 18 amino acids long. Trimming at V came to 2 bases and at J to 7 bases, leaving 12 bases not matched to a gene. The CDR3 DNA reads as TGTGCCAGCAGCTTCCCTACTACTAGCGGGGGGGCGTGGAATGAGCAGTTCTTC. Amino acid sequence: CASSFPTTSGGAWNEQFF.

V usage is TRBV12-2 and J usage is TRBJ1-5. TRBV12-2 is a pseudogene segment. This CDR3 spans 12 amino acids. The CDR3 bases are TGTGCAAGTCGTGGGGGGGGTCAGCCCCAGCATTTT. Its protein is CASRGGGQPQHF.

This clone was found once. V usage is TRBV27 and J usage is TRBJ1-2; D remains ambiguous. CDR1 MNHEY and CDR2 SMNVEV come from the germline V gene (reference sequence). Deletions cut 8 bases from V and 7 bases from J, with 23 bases between. The CDR3 extends over 15 amino acids. The CDR3 DNA reads TGTGCCAGCGGAGGAGGCAGACTCCCCCGAGGTGGCTACACCTTC. This translates into CASGGGRLPRGGYTF.

This clone was detected once. The CDR3 reads CASSISRQGGQPQHF. Written as DNA, the CDR3 is TGTGCCAGTAGTATATCAAGGCAGGGGGGTCAGCCCCAGCATTTT. The chain uses TRBV19 and TRBJ1-5, with 7 nucleotides matching TRBD1. Germline V lookup: CDR1 LNHDA, CDR2 SQIVND (reference sequence). This CDR3 is 15 amino acids long. V trimming: 2 bases; J trimming: 6 bases; junction bases outside the gene matches: 7.

The chain joins TRBV10-3 to TRBJ2-1; D is perhaps TRBD2 (6 bases). The CDR3 length is 14 residues. V shed 2 bases and J shed 6 bases, with 11 bases lying between them. Germline V gene lookup returns CDR1 ENHRY and CDR2 SYGVKD. The CDR3 protein is CAISERGAGNEQFF. CDR3 DNA sequence: TGTGCCATCAGTGAGCGCGGGGCCGGCAATGAGCAGTTCTTC.

V is TRBV4-1 and J is TRBJ1-5; TRBD1 matches 8 bases. J was trimmed by 4 bases and V by 4 bases; bases with no gene match: 9. The CDR3 extends over 16 amino acids. Germline assignment: CDR1 MGHRA and CDR2 YSYEKL. The chain's CDR3 is CASSLLPDRGNQPQHF. The CDR3 DNA reads TGCGCCAGCAGCCTACTTCCCGACAGGGGTAATCAGCCCCAGCATTTT.

The chain carries TRBV11-3 and TRBJ2-1; 12 bases match TRBD2. Germline-derived CDR1 and CDR2 are SGHNT and YENEEA. This CDR3 comprises 15 residues. With 2 bases clipped from V and 10 bases from J, the junction kept 6 bases outside the gene matches. CDR3 coding DNA: TGTGCCAGCAGCTTAAGCCTAGCGGGAGGGCTGGAGCAGTTCTTC. Translated, it gives CASSLSLAGGLEQFF.

The V gene is TRBV7-2, the J gene TRBJ1-1; D is perhaps TRBD1 (6 bases). V lost 3 bases and J 6 bases, leaving 14 bases between the germline ends. The CDR3 runs 14 residues. In germline, CDR1 is SGHTA, CDR2 FQGNSA. The CDR3 sequence is CASSFRGGAAEAFF. The CDR3 nucleotides read TGTGCCAGCAGCTTTAGGGGGGGGGCGGCTGAAGCTTTCTTT.

V is TRBV7-3 and J is TRBJ1-1, with TRBD1 as a possible D gene (5 bases). Trimming cost V 1 base and J 6 bases, with 15 bases left between them. This CDR3 spans 15 amino acids. Germline V gene sequence: CDR1 SGHTA, CDR2 FQGTGA. CDR3 protein: CASSLKGPGVPEAFF. In nucleotides, the CDR3 is TGTGCCAGCAGCTTAAAGGGTCCGGGGGTCCCTGAAGCTTTCTTT. Full variable domain (rest looked up from reference TRBV7-3 and TRBJ1-1): GAGVSQTPSNKVTEKGKYVELRCDPISGHTALYWYRQSLGQGPEFLIYFQGTGAADDSGLPNDRFFAVRPEGSVSTLKIQRTERGDSAVYLCASSLKGPGVPEAFFGQGTRLTVV.